The 5 T cell receptor beta chains below all came from one sample that was sequenced in a study of blood T cell repertoires in COVID-19. Data came from immunoSEQ multiplex PCR; TCRdb stores just in-frame clones and leaves some out. The sample holds approximately 270,000 clones, around 93% seen once. Sequencing was performed on PBMCs or T cells enriched from blood (not recorded which). These receptors were obtained from a man aged 40-55 years who had been exposed to COVID-19.

This chain joins TRBV2 and TRBJ2-5, with 10 bases aligning to TRBD1. The CDR3 spans 13 residues. The trim removed 3 bases at V and 6 bases at J, leaving 1 base unmatched. Germline V gives CDR1 SNHLY, CDR2 FYNNEI. The CDR3 sequence: CASSDDRGQTQYF. The CDR3 coding sequence is TGTGCCAGCAGTGACGACAGGGGGCAGACCCAGTACTTC.

This chain links TRBV10-3 with TRBJ2-5; 7 nucleotides agree with TRBD2. CDR1 ENHRY and CDR2 SYGVKD come from the germline V gene. CDR3 length: 15 residues. J gave up 5 bases and V 10 bases, and 16 bases lay outside the gene matches. The CDR3 nucleotides are TGTGCCACCGGGGACTATTTCAACGATATGGAGACCCAGTACTTC. Protein sequence: CATGDYFNDMETQYF.

The table lists this clone with a few counts. J is TRBJ1-2 and V is TRBV6-6; D uncertain. The CDR3 has 15 residues. V was shortened by 7 bases and J by 4 bases, with 19 bases between the two germline ends. Germline lookup yields CDR1 MNHNY and CDR2 SVGAGI (reference sequence). The CDR3 DNA sequence: TGTGCCAGCAAAATATCCCTATCAGGCTCCTATGGCTACACCTTC. Encoded protein: CASKISLSGSYGYTF.

The rearrangement joins TRBV18 to TRBJ2-7, with D maybe TRBD1 (5 bases). This CDR3 is 15 amino acids long. V was clipped by 3 bases and J by 6 bases, with 18 bases between them. Per germline, CDR1 KGHSH and CDR2 LQKENI. For the CDR3, the DNA is TGTGCCAGCTCACCCCAACTTACAGGATCTGGCGAGCAGTACTTC. It specifies CASSPQLTGSGEQYF.

V gene TRBV5-4 combines with J gene TRBJ1-2, with D perhaps matching TRBD1 (6 bases). V lost 0 bases and J lost 3, with 12 bases in between. The length of the CDR3 is 15 residues. The germline V gene has CDR1 SGHNT and CDR2 YYREEE (reference sequence). As DNA, the CDR3 is TGTGCCAGCAGCTTGGATGACAGGAGATACTATGGCTACACCTTC. Residues: CASSLDDRRYYGYTF.